Included here is one T cell receptor (beta chain) sequence, with context. The target of this receptor is not known. No much larger clonotype is one base removed from it; base qualities were not supplied. The data were taken from a study of T cell repertoires in cytomegalovirus infection (dated by TCRdb to the late 2010s). Notes on the research overall: The peptide stimulations were aimed at well-studied HLA-B-restricted epitopes as well as recently identified HLA-C-restricted CMV epitopes, whose presentation resists viral immunomodulation. Because public TCR beta signatures pointed to carriage of CMV infection together with the matching HLA type, the HLA type of each donor mattered for the analysis.

What the authors observed across the whole study: Cumulative frequency of public TCR beta family members discriminated carriers of CMV infection plus the relevant HLA type in this cohort and an independent roughly 340-donor cohort. The ex vivo response was dominated by HLA-C-restricted CMV-specific TCR beta clonotypes, and the single most frequent clonotype in two of eight donors was supplied by these HLA-C-restricted clonotypes.

Data came from an Illumina HiSeq 1500. Starting from the raw public reads, TCRdb applied fastp trimming at Q25, assembled clones with MiXCR and retained in-frame beta chains. All rows with the same CDR3 protein become a single entry with the most common DNA and genes. This sample holds about 770,000 distinct CDR3 sequences; approximately 32% were observed only once. Of the sample, roughly 13% falls within the top ten clones. The intended sense of this specimen's treatment or condition label: in vitro stimulation with specific CMV peptide epitopes to enrich CMV-specific T cells. CDR1 and CDR2, looked up from the germline V gene, are MGHRA and YSYEKL. At the junction V is shortened by 5 bases and J by 2 bases, with 15 bases in between. From cysteine to phenylalanine, the CDR3 is 15 amino acids long. Solely the CDR3 DNA is kept, with 45 bases framed from the first base.

This specimen consisted of cultured CD8+ T cells from PBMCs, obtained from culture after CMV antigen stimulation. The TCR originated in a human donor in good health (CMV status not recorded). Some clones in this sample may be carry-over from other donors' samples. Recombination connected TRBV4-1 to TRBJ1-2; TRBD1 might be the D gene, on 6 matching bases. The encoded CDR3 is CASSGTTDSNYGYTF. The DNA sequence is TGCGCCAGCAGCGGAACGACGGACAGCAACTATGGCTACACCTTC.